This TCR beta chain was recovered during a study of CD8 T cells in ankylosing spondylitis. Study-level points and caveats: What appeared characteristic of ankylosing spondylitis blood was a TCR beta motif of eight or nine highly homologous variants. Enrichment of disease-linked clones was reportedly significant in matched ankylosing spondylitis synovial fluid. As for the disease-linked clones, they showed a CD8+ phenotype and occurred at relatively low frequencies in peripheral blood.

Quantitative 5'-RACE with molecular barcodes generated TCR beta libraries. One entry per CDR3 protein, called by TCRdb with MiXCR from the 5' RACE reads. The table lists around 540,000 distinct CDR3 sequences, about 12% of them singletons, with about 6.8% in the top ten. With V trimmed by 5 bases and J by 2 bases, 3 bases remained unmatched. Germline CDR1 and CDR2: MGHRA and YSYEKL. This CDR3 is 15 amino acids long. Note on this clonotype: Its target is unknown.

The sequence was obtained from a male donor with ankylosing spondylitis. Input material: blood, either unsorted or a sorted T cell fraction (not recorded which). V is TRBV4-1 and J is TRBJ2-1; 10 bases fit TRBD2. The CDR3 protein is CASSGGLATYNEQFF. The CDR3 coding sequence is TGCGCCAGCAGCGGGGGACTAGCGACCTACAATGAGCAGTTCTTC.